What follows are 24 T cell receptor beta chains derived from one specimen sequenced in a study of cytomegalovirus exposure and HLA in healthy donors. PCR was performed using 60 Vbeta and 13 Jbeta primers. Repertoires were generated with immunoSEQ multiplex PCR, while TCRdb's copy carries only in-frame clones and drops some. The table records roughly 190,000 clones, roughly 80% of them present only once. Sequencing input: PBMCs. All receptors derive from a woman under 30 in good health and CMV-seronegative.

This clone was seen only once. The CDR3 DNA follows: TGTGCCAGCAGTGATAGACAGGGTACCAGCCCCTACGAGCAGTACTTC. Its translation: CASSDRQGTSPYEQYF. V usage is TRBV6-1 and J usage is TRBJ2-7, with 7 bases matching TRBD1. The trim removed 3 bases at V and 2 bases at J, leaving 10 bases unmatched. This CDR3 spans 16 amino acids. Germline CDR1 is MNHNS and CDR2 is SASEGT.

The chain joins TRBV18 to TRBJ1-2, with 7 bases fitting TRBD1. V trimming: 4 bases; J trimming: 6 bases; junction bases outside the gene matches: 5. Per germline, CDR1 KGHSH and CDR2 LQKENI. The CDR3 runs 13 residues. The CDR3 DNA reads TGTGCCAGCTCACTTCAGGGGGGAAATGGCTACACCTTC. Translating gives CASSLQGGNGYTF.

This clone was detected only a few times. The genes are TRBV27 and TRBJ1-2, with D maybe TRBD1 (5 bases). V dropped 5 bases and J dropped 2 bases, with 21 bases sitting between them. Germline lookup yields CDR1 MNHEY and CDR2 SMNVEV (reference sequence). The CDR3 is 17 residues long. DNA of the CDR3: TGTGCCAGCAGTGCGAGACTGGGGCAGTCGACAAACTATGGCTACACCTTC. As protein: CASSARLGQSTNYGYTF.

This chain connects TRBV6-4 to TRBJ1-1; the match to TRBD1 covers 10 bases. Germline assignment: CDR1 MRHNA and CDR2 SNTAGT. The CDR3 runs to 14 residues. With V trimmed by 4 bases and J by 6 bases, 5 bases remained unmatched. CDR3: CASSADRGSPEAFF. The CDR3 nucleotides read TGTGCCAGCAGTGCGGACAGGGGGTCCCCTGAAGCTTTCTTT.

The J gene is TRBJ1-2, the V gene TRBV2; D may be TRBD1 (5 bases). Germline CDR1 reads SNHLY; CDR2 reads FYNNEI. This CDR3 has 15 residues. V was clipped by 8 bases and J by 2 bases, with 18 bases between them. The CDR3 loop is CASLRPDSANYGYTF. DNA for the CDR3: TGTGCCAGCCTCCGCCCCGACAGTGCGAACTATGGCTACACCTTC. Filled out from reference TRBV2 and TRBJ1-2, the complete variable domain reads EPEVTQTPSHQVTQMGQEVILRCVPISNHLYFYWYRQILGQKVEFLVSFYNNEISEKSEIFDDQFSVERPDGSNFTLKIRSTKLEDSAMYFCASLRPDSANYGYTFGSGTRLTVV.

The CDR3 coding sequence is TGTGCCAGCAGTGAAGACGGGCGGGACACAGATACGCAGTATTTT. Protein sequence: CASSEDGRDTDTQYF. V gene TRBV2 combines with J gene TRBJ2-3; tentatively, D is TRBD2 (6 bases). V was clipped by 1 base and J by 2 bases, with 10 bases between them. The CDR3 consists of 15 residues. Germline lookup yields CDR1 SNHLY and CDR2 FYNNEI.

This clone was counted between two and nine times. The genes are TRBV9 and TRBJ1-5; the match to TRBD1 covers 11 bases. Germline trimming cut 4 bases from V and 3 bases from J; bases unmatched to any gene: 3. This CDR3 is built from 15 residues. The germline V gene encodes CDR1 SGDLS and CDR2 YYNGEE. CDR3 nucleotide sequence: TGTGCCAGCAGCCCGGACAGGGGGCTCAATCAGCCCCAGCATTTT. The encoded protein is CASSPDRGLNQPQHF.

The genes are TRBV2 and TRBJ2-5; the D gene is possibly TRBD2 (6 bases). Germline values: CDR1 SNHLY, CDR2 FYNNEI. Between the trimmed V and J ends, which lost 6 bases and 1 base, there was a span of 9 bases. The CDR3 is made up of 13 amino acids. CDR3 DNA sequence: TGTGCCAGCAGGGAGGGCACCCAAGAGACCCAGTACTTC. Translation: CASREGTQETQYF.

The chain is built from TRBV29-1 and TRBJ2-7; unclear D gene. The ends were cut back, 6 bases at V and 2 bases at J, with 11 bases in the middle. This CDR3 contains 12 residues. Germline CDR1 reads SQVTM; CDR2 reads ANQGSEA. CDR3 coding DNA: TGCAGCGTCCGCGAGTCAACCTACGAGCAGTACTTC. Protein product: CSVRESTYEQYF.

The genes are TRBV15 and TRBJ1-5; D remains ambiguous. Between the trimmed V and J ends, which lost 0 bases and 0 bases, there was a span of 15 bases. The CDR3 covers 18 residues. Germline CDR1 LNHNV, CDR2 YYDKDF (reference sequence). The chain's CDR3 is CATSRDMTLTISNQPQHF. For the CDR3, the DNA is TGTGCCACCAGCAGAGATATGACACTTACGATTAGCAATCAGCCCCAGCATTTT.

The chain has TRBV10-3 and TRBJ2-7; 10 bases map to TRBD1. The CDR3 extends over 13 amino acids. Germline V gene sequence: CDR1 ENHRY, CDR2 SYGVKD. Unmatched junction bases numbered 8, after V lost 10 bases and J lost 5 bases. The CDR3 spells CATRTGGWHEQYF. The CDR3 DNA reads TGTGCCACCAGGACAGGGGGTTGGCACGAGCAGTACTTC.

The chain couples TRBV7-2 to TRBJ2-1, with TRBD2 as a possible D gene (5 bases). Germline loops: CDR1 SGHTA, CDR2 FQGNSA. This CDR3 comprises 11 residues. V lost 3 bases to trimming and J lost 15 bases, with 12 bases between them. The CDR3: CASSLGAGGFF. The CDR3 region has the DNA TGTGCCAGCAGCTTGGGTGCCGGAGGGTTCTTC.

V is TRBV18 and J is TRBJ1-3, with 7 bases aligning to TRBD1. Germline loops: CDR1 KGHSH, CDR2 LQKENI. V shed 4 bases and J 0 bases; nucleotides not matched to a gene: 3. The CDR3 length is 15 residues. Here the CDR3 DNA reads TGTGCCAGCTCACGGACAGGAGACTCTGGAAACACCATATATTTT. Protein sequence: CASSRTGDSGNTIYF.

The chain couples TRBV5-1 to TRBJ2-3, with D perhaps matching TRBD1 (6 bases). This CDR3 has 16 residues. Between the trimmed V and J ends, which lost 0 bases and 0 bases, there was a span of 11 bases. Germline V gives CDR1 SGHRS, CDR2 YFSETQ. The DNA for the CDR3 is TGCGCCAGCAGCTTGGATGGGACAACTAGCACAGATACGCAGTATTTT. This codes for CASSLDGTTSTDTQYF.

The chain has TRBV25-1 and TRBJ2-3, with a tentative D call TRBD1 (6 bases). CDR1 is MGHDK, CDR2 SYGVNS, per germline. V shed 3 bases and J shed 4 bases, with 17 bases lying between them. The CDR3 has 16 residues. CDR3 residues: CASSDPRERGSDTQYF. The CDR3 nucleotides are TGTGCCAGCAGTGACCCGAGGGAGAGGGGGTCAGATACGCAGTATTTT.

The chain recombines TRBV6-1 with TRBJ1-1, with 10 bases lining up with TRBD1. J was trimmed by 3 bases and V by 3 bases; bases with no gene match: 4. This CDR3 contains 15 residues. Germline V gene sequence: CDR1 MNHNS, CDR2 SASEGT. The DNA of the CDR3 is TGTGCCAGCAGTGATCGGACAGGGGGACACACTGAAGCTTTCTTT. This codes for CASSDRTGGHTEAFF.

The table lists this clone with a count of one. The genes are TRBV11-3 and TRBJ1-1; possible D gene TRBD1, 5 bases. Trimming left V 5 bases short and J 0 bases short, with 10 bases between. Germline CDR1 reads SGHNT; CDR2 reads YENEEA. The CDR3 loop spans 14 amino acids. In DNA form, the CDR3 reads TGTGCCAGCAGCCTCGACAGCGTGAACACTGAAGCTTTCTTT. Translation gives CASSLDSVNTEAFF.

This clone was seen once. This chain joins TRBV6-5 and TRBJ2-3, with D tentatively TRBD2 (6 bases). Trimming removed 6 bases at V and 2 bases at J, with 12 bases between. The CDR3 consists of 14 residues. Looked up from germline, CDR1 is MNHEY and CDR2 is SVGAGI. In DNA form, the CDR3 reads TGTGCCAGCAGGTTAGCGGACCCCACAGATACGCAGTATTTT. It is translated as CASRLADPTDTQYF.

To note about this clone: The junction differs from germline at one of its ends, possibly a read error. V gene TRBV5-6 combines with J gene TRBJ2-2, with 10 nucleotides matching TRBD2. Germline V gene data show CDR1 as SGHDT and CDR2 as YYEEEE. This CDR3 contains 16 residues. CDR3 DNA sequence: TGTGCCAGCAGCGATTCAGCGGGAGGGCCCACCGGGGGGCTGTTTTTT. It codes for CASSDSAGGPTGGLFF.

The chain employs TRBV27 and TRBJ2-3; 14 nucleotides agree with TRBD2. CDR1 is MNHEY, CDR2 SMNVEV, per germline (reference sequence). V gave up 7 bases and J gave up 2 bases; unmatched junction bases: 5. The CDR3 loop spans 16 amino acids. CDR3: CASTPGLAGVTDTQYF. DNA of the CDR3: TGTGCCAGCACCCCGGGACTAGCGGGAGTCACAGATACGCAGTATTTT.

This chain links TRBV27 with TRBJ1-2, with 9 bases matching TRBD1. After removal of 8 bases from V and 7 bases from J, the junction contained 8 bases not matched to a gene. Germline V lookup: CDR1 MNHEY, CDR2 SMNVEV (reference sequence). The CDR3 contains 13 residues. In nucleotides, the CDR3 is TGTGCCAGCTGGGGACAGGGATCGGCTGGCTACACCTTC. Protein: CASWGQGSAGYTF.

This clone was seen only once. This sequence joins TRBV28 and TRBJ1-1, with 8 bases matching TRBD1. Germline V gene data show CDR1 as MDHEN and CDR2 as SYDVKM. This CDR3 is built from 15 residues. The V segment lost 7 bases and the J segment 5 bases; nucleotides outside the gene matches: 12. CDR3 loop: CASNYPGGDSTEAFF. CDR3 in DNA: TGTGCCAGCAACTACCCAGGGGGCGATTCGACTGAAGCTTTCTTT.

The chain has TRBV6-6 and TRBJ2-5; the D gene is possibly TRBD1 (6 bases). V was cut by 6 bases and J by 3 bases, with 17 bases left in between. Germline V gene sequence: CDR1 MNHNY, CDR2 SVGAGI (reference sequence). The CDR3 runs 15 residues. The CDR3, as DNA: TGTGCCAGCAGCACTCAAGGGGGTGGGGAAGAGACCCAGTACTTC. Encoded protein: CASSTQGGGEETQYF.

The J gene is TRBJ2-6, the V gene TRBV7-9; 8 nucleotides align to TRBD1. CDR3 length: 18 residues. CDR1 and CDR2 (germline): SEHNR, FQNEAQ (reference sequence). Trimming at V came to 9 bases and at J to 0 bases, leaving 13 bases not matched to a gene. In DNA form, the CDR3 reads TGTGCCAGTGGAAGTGTAGGACAGGGAGACTCTGGGGCCAACGTCCTGACTTTC. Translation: CASGSVGQGDSGANVLTF.